This T cell receptor beta chain was documented in a study of blood T cells in healthy people across ages. This clonotype was detected many times. The antigen is undetermined. Through a sample-barcoded 5' primer and a J-beta primer mix, a second PCR was run for roughly 6 to 11 cycles. TCRdb re-called the 5' RACE reads through MiXCR, storing one row per CDR3 protein. The sample has fewer than 700,000 distinct CDR3 sequences; 40% to 55% are singletons. The V gene's germline CDR1 is MNHNY and CDR2 SVGAGI (reference sequence). The ends were cut back, 6 bases at V and 4 bases at J, with 11 bases in the middle. The CDR3 runs 13 residues. General observations from the study: Greater diversity and more naive CD4+ cells were seen in long-lived donors than in aged donors.

The sample was blood. This sequence joins TRBV6-6 and TRBJ2-3, with D possibly being TRBD1 (6 bases). The receptor was isolated from a man older than 75 in good health. The CDR3 DNA is TGTGCCAGCAGCACAGGACAGCCAGATACGCAGTATTTT. Translating it yields CASSTGQPDTQYF.